These T cell receptor beta chains were read from a single sample in a study of long-term antiretroviral therapy in people with HIV. Profiled with immunoSEQ multiplex PCR; TCRdb holds only in-frame clones, not every one. The sample includes some 28,000 clones, about nine tenths seen only once; the top ten take 4% to 5.5%. The source material was unsorted PBMCs, sampled 5.2 years after starting antiretroviral therapy. Every receptor here comes from a woman aged 40 to 50 with HIV. Each CDR3 is given with its conserved first and last residue.

v_gene	j_gene	CDR3aa
TRBV7-9	TRBJ1-4	CASSLRGWGRTNEKLFF
TRBV6-5	TRBJ2-3	CASSYSRDRAPSF
TRBV10-1	TRBJ2-5	CASSEGGGQETQYF
TRBV15	TRBJ1-5	CATSGGVMGQPQHF
TRBV5-1	TRBJ1-1	CASSLRGLNTEAFF
TRBV21-1	TRBJ1-2	CASSKTKDSFFGSYYGYTF
TRBV11-2	TRBJ2-7	CASSQRGQGTYEQYF
TRBV29-1	TRBJ1-2	CSVPGDRARTF
TRBV5-4	TRBJ1-2	CASRQTYDRGGGYTF
TRBV29-1	TRBJ2-7	CSVQGANGKNEQYF
TRBV27	TRBJ2-7	CASSPPGEQYF
TRBV15	TRBJ1-4	CATRTDRGPANEKLFF
TRBV2	TRBJ2-7	CASGARGEQYF
TRBV19	TRBJ2-1	CASHGQRGSSSYNEQFF
TRBV27	TRBJ2-2	CASSSLSTGELFF
TRBV5-1	TRBJ2-5	CASSSLTPGEQETQYF
TRBV19	TRBJ1-1	CASSMDSGGSEAFF
TRBV7-9	TRBJ2-5	CASSTTKDSAIPGETQYF
TRBV11-3	TRBJ2-3	CASSLVAPPRDTQYF
TRBV11-2	TRBJ2-7	CASSFSGTQAYEQYF
TRBV27	TRBJ1-1	CASRTLGGFTEAFF
TRBV11-3	TRBJ1-5	CASSLDQGPQHF
TRBV6-5	TRBJ2-3	CASSTLGPGTDTQYF
TRBV9	TRBJ2-7	CASSVATSSGVGEQYF
TRBV11-3	TRBJ2-1	CASSLDQYNEQFF
TRBV6-5	TRBJ2-7	CASSYSYIEGQLF
TRBV7-2	TRBJ1-2	CASSLAQGDYGYTF
TRBV14	TRBJ1-1	CASSPRVGWTEAFF
TRBV7-9	TRBJ2-3	CASSRSPTTDTQYF
TRBV30	TRBJ1-1	CAWTPFNNEAFF
TRBV2	TRBJ1-4	CASRTGATNEKLFF
TRBV5-1	TRBJ2-3	CASSLNTDTQYF
TRBV5-4	TRBJ1-2	CASRPGGGADYGYTF
TRBV19	TRBJ2-2	CASSDGPALWTGELFF
TRBV14	TRBJ2-1	CASSQEEFGTSMDEQFF
TRBV5-8	TRBJ2-1	CASSLWGNEQFF
TRBV5-3	TRBJ1-5	CARTIALGQINQPQHF